This T cell receptor beta chain was sequenced in a study of shared clonotypes between healthy human individuals. Sequencing used immunoSEQ multiplex PCR; TCRdb keeps in-frame clones, though not all of them. Of about 2.2 million clones in the sample, around 93% were seen once. Naive CD8 cells lacked CD45RO and underwent positive selection for CCR7, leaving out terminally differentiated effector memory CD45RA+ cells. The sequencing sample was made of naive CD8+ T cells from PBMCs. This receptor was obtained from a man aged 18 to 30 in good health. Some clones in this sample may be carry-over from other donors' samples.

The CDR3 nucleotides read TGTGCCAGCAGCTTCGGAGGGGGACCGCACCAAGAGACCCAGTACTTC. The encoded protein is CASSFGGGPHQETQYF. This chain uses TRBV7-6 with TRBJ2-5; D possibly uses TRBD1 or TRBD2 (6 bases each). The germline gives CDR1 SGHVS, CDR2 FNYEAQ. V lost 3 bases and J lost 0, with 14 bases in between. The length of the CDR3 is 16 residues. Together with reference TRBV7-6 and TRBJ2-5, the CDR3 gives the full variable domain: GAGVSQSPRYKVTKRGQDVALRCDPISGHVSLYWYRQALGQGPEFLTYFNYEAQQDKSGLPNDRFSAERPEGSISTLTIQRTEQRDSAMYRCASSFGGGPHQETQYFGPGTRLLVL.